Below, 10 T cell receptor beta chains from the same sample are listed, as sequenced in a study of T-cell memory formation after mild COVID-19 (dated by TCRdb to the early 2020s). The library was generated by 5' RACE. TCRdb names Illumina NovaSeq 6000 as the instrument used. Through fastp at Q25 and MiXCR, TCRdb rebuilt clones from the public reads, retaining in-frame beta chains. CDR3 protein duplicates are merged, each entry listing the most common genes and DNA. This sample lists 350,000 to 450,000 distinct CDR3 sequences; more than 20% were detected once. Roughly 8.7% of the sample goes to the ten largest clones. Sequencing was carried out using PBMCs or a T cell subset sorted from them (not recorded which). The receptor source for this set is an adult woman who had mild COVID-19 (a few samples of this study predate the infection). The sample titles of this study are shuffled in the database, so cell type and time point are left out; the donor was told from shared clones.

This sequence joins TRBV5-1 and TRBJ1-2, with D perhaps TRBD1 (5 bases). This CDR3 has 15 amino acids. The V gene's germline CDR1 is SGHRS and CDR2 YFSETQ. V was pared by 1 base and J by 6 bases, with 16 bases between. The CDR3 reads CASSLHIRDLNGYTF. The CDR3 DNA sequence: TGCGCCAGCAGCTTGCATATCAGGGATTTGAATGGCTACACCTTC.

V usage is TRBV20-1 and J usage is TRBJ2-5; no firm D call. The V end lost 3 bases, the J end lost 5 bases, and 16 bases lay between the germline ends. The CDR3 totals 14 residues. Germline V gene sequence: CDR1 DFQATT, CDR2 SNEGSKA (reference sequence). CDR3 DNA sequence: TGCAGTGCTAGGCGGAGCCTAGGTTTGGAGACCCAGTACTTC. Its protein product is CSARRSLGLETQYF.

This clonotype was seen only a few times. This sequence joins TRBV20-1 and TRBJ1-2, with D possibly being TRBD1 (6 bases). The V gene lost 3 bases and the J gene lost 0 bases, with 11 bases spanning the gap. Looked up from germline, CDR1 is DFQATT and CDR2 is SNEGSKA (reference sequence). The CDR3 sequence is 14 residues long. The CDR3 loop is CSARVQGANYGYTF. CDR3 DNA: TGCAGTGCTAGGGTACAGGGAGCTAACTATGGCTACACCTTC.

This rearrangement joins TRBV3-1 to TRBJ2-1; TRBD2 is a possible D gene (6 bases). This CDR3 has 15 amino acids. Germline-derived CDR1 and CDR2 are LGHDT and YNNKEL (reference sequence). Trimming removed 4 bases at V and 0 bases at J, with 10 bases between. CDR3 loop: CASSRLASSYNEQFF. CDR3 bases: TGTGCCAGCAGCCGTCTAGCGAGCTCCTACAATGAGCAGTTCTTC.

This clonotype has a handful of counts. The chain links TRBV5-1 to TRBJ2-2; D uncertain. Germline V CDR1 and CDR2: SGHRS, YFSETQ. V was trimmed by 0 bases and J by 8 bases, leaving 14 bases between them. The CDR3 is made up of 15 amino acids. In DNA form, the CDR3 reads TGCGCCAGCAGCTTGGAGGCAACTGTGGCGGGGGAGCTGTTTTTT. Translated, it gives CASSLEATVAGELFF.

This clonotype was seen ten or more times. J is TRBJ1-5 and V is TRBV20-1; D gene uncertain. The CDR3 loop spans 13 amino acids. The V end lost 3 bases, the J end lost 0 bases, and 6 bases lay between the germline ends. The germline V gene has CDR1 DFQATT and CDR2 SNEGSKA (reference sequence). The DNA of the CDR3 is TGCAGTGCTAGGGAGGATAGCAATCAGCCCCAGCATTTT. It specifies CSAREDSNQPQHF.

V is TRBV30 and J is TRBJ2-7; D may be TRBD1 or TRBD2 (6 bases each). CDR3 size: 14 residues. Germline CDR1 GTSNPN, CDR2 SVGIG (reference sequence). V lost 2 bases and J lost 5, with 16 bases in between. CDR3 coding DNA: TGTGCCTGGAGTTCGCAGGGGTGGACTAACGAGCAGTACTTC. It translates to CAWSSQGWTNEQYF.

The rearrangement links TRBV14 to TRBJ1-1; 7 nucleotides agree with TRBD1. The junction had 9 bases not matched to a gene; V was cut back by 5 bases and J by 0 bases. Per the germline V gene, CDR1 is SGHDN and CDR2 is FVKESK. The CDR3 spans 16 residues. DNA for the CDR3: TGTGCCAGCAGCTACGTGCCGGGACAGTTGAACACTGAAGCTTTCTTT. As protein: CASSYVPGQLNTEAFF.

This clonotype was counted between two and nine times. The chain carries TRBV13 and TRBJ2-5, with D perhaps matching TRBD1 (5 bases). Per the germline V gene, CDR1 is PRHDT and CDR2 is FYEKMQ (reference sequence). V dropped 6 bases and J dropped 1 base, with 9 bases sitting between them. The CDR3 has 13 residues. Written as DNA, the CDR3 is TGTGCCAGCAGACAAGACAGCCAAGAGACCCAGTACTTC. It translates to CASRQDSQETQYF.

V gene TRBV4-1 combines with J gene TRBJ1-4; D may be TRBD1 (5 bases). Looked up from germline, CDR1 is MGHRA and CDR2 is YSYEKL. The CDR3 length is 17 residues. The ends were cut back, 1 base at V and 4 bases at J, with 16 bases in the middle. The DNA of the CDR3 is TGCGCCAGCAGCCAAGTAAGCCCAGGGAGTTTTAATGAAAAACTGTTTTTT. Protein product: CASSQVSPGSFNEKLFF.